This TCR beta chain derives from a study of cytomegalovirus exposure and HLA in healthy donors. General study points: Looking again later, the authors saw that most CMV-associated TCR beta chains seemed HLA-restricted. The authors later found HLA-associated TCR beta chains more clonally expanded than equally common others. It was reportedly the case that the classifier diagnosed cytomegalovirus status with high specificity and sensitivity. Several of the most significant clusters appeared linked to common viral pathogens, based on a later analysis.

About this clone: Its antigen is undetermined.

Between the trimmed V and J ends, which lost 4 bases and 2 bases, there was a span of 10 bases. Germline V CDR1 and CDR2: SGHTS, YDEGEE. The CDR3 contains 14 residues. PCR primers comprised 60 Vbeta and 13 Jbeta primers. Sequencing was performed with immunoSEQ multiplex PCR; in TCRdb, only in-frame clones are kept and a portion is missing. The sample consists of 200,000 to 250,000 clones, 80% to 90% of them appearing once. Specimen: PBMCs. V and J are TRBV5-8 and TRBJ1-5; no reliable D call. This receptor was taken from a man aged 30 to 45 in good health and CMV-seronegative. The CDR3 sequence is CASSLEGGNQPQHF. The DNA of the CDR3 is TGTGCCAGCAGCCTCGAGGGAGGCAATCAGCCCCAGCATTTT. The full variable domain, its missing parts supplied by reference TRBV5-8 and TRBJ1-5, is EAGVTQSPTHLIKTRGQQATLRCSPISGHTSVYWYQQALGLGLQFLLWYDEGEERNRGNFPPRFSGRQFPNYSSELNVNALELEDSALYLCASSLEGGNQPQHFGDGTRLSIL.